This T cell receptor beta chain originates from a study of shared T cell receptors in the human thymus. This clone came up once. Assay: immunoSEQ multiplex PCR; the TCRdb copy retains only in-frame clones and omits some. The sample lists about 380,000 clones, 95% seen once, with 0.015% to 0.025% in the top ten. The CDR3 has 15 residues. Per germline, CDR1 ENHRY and CDR2 SYGVKD. Unmatched junction bases numbered 7, after V lost 7 bases and J lost 5 bases. J is TRBJ2-2 and V is TRBV10-3; 10 positions agree with TRBD2. The source is a human donor. The sequenced sample consisted of thymocytes. The CDR3 spells CAITAGGPLTGELFF. CDR3 nucleotides: TGTGCCATCACAGCGGGAGGGCCGTTGACCGGGGAGCTGTTTTTT.